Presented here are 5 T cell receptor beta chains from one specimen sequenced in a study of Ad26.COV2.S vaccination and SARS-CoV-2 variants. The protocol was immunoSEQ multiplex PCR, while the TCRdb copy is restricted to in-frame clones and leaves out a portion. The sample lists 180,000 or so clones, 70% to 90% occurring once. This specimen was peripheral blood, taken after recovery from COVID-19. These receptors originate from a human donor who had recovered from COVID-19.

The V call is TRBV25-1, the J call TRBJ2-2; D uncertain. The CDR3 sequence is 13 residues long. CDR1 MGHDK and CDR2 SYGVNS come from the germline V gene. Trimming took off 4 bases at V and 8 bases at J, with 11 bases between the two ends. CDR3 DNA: TGTGCCAGCAGTGTTTCAGTTGGGGGGGAGCTGTTTTTT. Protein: CASSVSVGGELFF.

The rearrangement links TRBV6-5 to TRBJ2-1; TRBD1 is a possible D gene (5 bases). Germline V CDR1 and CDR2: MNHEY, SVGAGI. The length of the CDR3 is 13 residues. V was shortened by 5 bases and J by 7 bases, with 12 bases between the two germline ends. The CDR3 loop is CASSPGWLNEQFF. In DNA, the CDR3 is TGTGCCAGCAGTCCAGGGTGGTTGAATGAGCAGTTCTTC.

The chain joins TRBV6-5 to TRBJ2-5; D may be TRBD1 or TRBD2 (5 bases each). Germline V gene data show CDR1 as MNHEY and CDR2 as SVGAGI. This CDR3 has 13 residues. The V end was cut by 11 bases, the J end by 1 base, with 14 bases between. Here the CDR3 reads CASEGFSQETQYF. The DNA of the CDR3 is TGTGCCTCCGAGGGGTTTAGCCAAGAGACCCAGTACTTC.

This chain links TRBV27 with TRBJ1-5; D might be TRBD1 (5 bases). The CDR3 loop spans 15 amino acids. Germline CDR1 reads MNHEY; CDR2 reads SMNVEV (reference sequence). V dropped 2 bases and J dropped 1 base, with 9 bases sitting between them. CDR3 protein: CASSLPGRSNQPQHF. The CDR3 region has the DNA TGTGCCAGCAGTTTACCGGGACGGAGCAATCAGCCCCAGCATTTT.

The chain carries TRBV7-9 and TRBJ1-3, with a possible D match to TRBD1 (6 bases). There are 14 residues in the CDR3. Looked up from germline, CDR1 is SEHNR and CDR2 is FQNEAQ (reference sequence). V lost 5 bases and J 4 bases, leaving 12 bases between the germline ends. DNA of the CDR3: TGTGCCAGCAGCCCAGGGGCGGACGGAAACACCATATATTTT. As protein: CASSPGADGNTIYF.